The rows below give T cell receptor beta chains drawn from one sample of a study of cytomegalovirus exposure and HLA in healthy donors. TCRdb keeps only in-frame clones here, not all; method: immunoSEQ multiplex PCR. This table lists about 190,000 clones. Sequenced input: PBMCs. The receptors were gathered from a man aged 25 to 40 in good health and CMV-seronegative. The CDR3 runs from the conserved cysteine through the conserved F or W. A D gene is named only where the DNA matches it firmly.

V,D,J,DNA,CDR3
TRBV19,-,TRBJ1-1,TGTGCCAGTAGTATTCGAGGCACTGAAGCTTTCTTT,CASSIRGTEAFF
TRBV5-4,-,TRBJ2-2,TGTGCCAGCAGCTTGAATCCCGGACAAGACACCGGGGAGCTGTTTTTT,CASSLNPGQDTGELFF
TRBV28,-,TRBJ1-2,TGTGCCAGCAGTTTAGGCTCTTCTAACTATGGCTACACCTTC,CASSLGSSNYGYTF
TRBV10-3,TRBD2,TRBJ2-5,TGTGCCATCAGTGAGCACGGACTAGCGGGCCAAGAGACCCAGTACTTC,CAISEHGLAGQETQYF
TRBV29-1,-,TRBJ2-2,TGCAGCGTTGTCGGGGGCGGGGAGCTGTTTTTT,CSVVGGGELFF
TRBV9,TRBD1,TRBJ1-6,TGTGCCAGCAGCCCCCAACCCGGACAGGGAAATTCACCCCTCCACTTT,CASSPQPGQGNSPLHF
TRBV5-4,-,TRBJ2-3,TGTGCCAGCAGCTTGGGACTGATCGTCACAGATACGCAGTATTTT,CASSLGLIVTDTQYF
TRBV5-6,TRBD1,TRBJ1-2,TGTGCCAGCAGCCGGACAGGGGCCTATGGCTACACCTTC,CASSRTGAYGYTF
TRBV27,-,TRBJ2-3,TGTGCCAGCAGTTTTGGGGACTCGACCACAGATACGCAGTATTTT,CASSFGDSTTDTQYF
TRBV9,TRBD1,TRBJ1-6,TGTGCCAGCAGCGAGACAGGGACCCATAATTCACCCCTCCACTTT,CASSETGTHNSPLHF
TRBV9,-,TRBJ2-3,TGTGCCAGCAGCGTAGATAGCGGAGGCCTCACAGATACGCAGTATTTT,CASSVDSGGLTDTQYF
TRBV7-9,-,TRBJ1-1,TGTGCCAGCAGCTTAGGGGCTAACACTGAAGCTTTCTTT,CASSLGANTEAFF
TRBV7-9,TRBD1,TRBJ1-2,TGTGCCAGCAGCGACCGGGACAGAGAGGTCTATGGCTACACCTTC,CASSDRDREVYGYTF
TRBV29-1,TRBD1,TRBJ2-5,TGCAGCTCCGGACAGGGGCAAGAGACCCAGTACTTC,CSSGQGQETQYF
TRBV5-1,-,TRBJ2-2,TGCGCCAGCAGCTACAGGGCCCCGAACACCGGGGAGCTGTTTTTT,CASSYRAPNTGELFF
TRBV15,TRBD1,TRBJ2-3,TGTGCCACCAGTAAGAGGGACAGCATCACAGATACGCAGTATTTT,CATSKRDSITDTQYF
TRBV7-9,-,TRBJ2-5,TGTGCCAGCAGCTTCGTCATGGGTTTAGGGGGGACCCAGTACTTC,CASSFVMGLGGTQYF
TRBV30,-,TRBJ1-2,TGTGCCTGGCTGGGGCGCGTCCCCAATGGCTACACCTTC,CAWLGRVPNGYTF
TRBV5-1,-,TRBJ2-3,TGCGCCAGCAGCTTCGGCGGGGTTGGCACAGATACGCAGTATTTT,CASSFGGVGTDTQYF
TRBV7-3,TRBD1,TRBJ2-3,TGTGCCAGCAGCCCGGGGACAGGGGGTGCAGATACGCAGTATTTT,CASSPGTGGADTQYF
TRBV2,-,TRBJ2-4,TGTGCCAGCAGCCCCAGAGATAGGCGGGTAGCCAAAAACATTCAGTACTTC,CASSPRDRRVAKNIQYF
TRBV30,-,TRBJ1-5,TGTGCCTGGACCAGGGATCAACAGCCCCAGCATTTT,CAWTRDQQPQHF
TRBV5-6,-,TRBJ2-7,TGTGCCAGCAGCGAAGGACAGACCTACGAGCAGTACTTC,CASSEGQTYEQYF
TRBV28,-,TRBJ1-2,TGTGCCAGCAGCCAAGGGGGGGGTGGCGGGGCCAACTATGGCTACACCTTC,CASSQGGGGGANYGYTF
TRBV5-1,-,TRBJ1-1,TGCGCCAGCAGCTCCCAGGGGCCCGTAAACACTGAAGCTTTCTTT,CASSSQGPVNTEAFF
TRBV27,-,TRBJ2-2,TGTGCCAGCAGTTTAGTCGGGGGGCTCTATACCGGGGAGCTGTTTTTT,CASSLVGGLYTGELFF
TRBV29-1,TRBD1,TRBJ1-1,TGCAGCGTCGAGACAGGGGGCACTGAAGCTTTCTTT,CSVETGGTEAFF
TRBV6-1,TRBD2,TRBJ2-7,TGTGCCAGCAGTGAAGGGCGGCGGGGCGGGAGAGGAGACGAGCAGTACTTC,CASSEGRRGGRGDEQYF
TRBV7-2,TRBD1,TRBJ1-2,TGTGCCAGCAGTAACAGGGGAAAGACTAACTATGGCTACACCTTC,CASSNRGKTNYGYTF
TRBV9,-,TRBJ2-2,TGTGCCAGCAGCGTAGGGAGGCTCCACGGGGAGCTGTTTTTT,CASSVGRLHGELFF
TRBV20-1,-,TRBJ1-2,TGCAGTGCCGGTTTGCAAAATGGCTACACCTTC,CSAGLQNGYTF
TRBV7-6,TRBD2,TRBJ2-3,TGTGCCAGCAGCTTCAGAATAGCGGGGGCAGATACGCAGTATTTT,CASSFRIAGADTQYF